This TCR beta chain is drawn from a study of blood T cell repertoires in COVID-19. Assay: immunoSEQ multiplex PCR; the TCRdb copy retains only in-frame clones and omits some. This table has some 90,000 clones, 80% appearing once. This CDR3 spans 15 amino acids. Per germline, CDR1 SGHRS and CDR2 YFSETQ. Trimming left V 4 bases short and J 0 bases short, with 13 bases between. The specimen was peripheral blood. J is TRBJ1-2 and V is TRBV5-1, with no clear D. This TCR derives from a human donor in a cohort sampled during active COVID-19. Here the CDR3 reads CASSPQPGANYGYTF. CDR3 coding DNA: TGCGCCAGCAGCCCACAACCGGGAGCTAACTATGGCTACACCTTC. Together with reference TRBV5-1 and TRBJ1-2, the CDR3 gives the full variable domain: KAGVTQTPRYLIKTRGQQVTLSCSPISGHRSVSWYQQTPGQGLQFLFEYFSETQRNKGNFPGRFSGRQFSNSRSEMNVSTLELGDSALYLCASSPQPGANYGYTFGSGTRLTVV.